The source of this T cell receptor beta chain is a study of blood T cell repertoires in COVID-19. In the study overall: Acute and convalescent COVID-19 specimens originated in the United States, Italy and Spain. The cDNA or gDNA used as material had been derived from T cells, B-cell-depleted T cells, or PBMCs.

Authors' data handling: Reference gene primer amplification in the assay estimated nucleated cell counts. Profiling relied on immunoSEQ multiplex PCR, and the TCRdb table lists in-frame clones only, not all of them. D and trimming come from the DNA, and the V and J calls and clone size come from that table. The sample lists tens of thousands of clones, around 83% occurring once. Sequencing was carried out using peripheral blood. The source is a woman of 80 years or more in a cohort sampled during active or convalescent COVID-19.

The CDR3 nucleotides read TGCGCCAGCAGAGTTAGCTTCCTCTCCTACAATGAGCAGTTCTTC. Translation: CASRVSFLSYNEQFF. J is TRBJ2-1 and V is TRBV10-2; D is ambiguous. Germline V gene sequence: CDR1 WSHSY, CDR2 SAAADI. V was trimmed by 6 bases and J by 0 bases, leaving 12 bases between them. CDR3 length: 15 residues.